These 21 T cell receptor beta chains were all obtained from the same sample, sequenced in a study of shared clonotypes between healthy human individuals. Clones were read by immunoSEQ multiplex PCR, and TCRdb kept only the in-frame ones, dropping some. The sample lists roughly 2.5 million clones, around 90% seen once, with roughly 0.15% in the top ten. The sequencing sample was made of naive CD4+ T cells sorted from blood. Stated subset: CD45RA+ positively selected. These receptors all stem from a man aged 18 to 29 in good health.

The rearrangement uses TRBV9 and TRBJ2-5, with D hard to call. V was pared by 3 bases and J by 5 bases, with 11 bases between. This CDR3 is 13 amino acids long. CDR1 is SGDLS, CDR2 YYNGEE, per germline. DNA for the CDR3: TGTGCCAGCAGCGCCTCAAATACGGAGACCCAGTACTTC. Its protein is CASSASNTETQYF. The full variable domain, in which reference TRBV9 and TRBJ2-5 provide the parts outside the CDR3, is DSGVTQTPKHLITATGQRVTLRCSPRSGDLSVYWYQQSLDQGLQFLIQYYNGEERAKGNILERFSAQQFPDLHSELNLSSLELGDSALYFCASSASNTETQYFGPGTRLLVL.

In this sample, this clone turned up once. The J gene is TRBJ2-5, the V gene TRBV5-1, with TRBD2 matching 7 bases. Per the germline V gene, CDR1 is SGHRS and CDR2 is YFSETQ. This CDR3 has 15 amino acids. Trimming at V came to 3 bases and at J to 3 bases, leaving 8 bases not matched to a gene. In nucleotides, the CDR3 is TGCGCCAGCAGCTCCCCATCAGCGGGGAAAGAGACCCAGTACTTC. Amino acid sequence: CASSSPSAGKETQYF.

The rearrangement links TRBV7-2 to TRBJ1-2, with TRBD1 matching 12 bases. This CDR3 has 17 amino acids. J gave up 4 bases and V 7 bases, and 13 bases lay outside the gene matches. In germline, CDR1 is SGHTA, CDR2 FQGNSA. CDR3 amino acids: CASTPGGTGGTAYGYTF. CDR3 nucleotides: TGTGCCAGCACACCAGGGGGGACAGGGGGCACGGCCTATGGCTACACCTTC.

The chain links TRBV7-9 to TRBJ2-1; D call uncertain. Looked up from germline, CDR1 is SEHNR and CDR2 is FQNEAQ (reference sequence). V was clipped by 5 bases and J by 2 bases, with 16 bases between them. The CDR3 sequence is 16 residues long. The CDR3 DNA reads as TGTGCCAGCAGCCCGACTCCTCCTGAGGCCTACAATGAGCAGTTCTTC. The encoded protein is CASSPTPPEAYNEQFF.

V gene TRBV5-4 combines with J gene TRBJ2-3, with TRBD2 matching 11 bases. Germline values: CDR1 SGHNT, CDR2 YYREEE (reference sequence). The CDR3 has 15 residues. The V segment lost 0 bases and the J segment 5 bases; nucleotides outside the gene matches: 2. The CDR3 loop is CASSLVLAGVDTQYF. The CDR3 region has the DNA TGTGCCAGCAGCTTGGTACTAGCGGGAGTAGATACGCAGTATTTT.

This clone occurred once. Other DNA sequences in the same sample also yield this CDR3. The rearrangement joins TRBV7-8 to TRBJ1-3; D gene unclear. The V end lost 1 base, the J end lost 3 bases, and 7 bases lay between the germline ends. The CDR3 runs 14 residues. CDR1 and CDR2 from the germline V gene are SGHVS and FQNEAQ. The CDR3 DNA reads TGTGCCAGCAGCTTAGGGGGAAGTGGAAACACCATATATTTT. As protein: CASSLGGSGNTIYF.

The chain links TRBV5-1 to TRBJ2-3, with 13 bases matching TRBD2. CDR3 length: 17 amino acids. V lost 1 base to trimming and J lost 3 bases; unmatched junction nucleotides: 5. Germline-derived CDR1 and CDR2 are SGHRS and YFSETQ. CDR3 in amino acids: CASSLLGLAGVTDTQYF. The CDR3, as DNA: TGCGCCAGCAGCTTGTTAGGACTAGCGGGAGTTACAGATACGCAGTATTTT.

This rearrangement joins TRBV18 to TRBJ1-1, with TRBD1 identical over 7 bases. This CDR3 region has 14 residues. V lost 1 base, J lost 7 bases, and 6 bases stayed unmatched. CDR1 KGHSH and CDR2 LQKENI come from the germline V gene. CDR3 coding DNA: TGTGCCAGCTCACCACGGCAGGGGGAGGATGAAGCTTTCTTT. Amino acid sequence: CASSPRQGEDEAFF.

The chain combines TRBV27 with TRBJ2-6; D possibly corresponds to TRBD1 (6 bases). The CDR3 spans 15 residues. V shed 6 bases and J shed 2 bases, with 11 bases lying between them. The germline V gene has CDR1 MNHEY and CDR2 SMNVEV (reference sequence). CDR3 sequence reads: CASSYREPGANVLTF. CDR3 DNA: TGTGCCAGCAGCTACAGGGAACCTGGGGCCAACGTCCTGACTTTC.

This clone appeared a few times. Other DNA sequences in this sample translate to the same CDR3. In nucleotides, the CDR3 is TGTGCCAGCAGCGTAGGACCGGGGGACACCGGGGAGCTGTTTTTT. Translating it yields CASSVGPGDTGELFF. V usage is TRBV9 and J usage is TRBJ2-2; D might be TRBD2 (6 bases). Germline V gene sequence: CDR1 SGDLS, CDR2 YYNGEE. The CDR3 is 15 amino acids. Trimming took 0 bases from V and 3 from J, leaving 9 bases between them.

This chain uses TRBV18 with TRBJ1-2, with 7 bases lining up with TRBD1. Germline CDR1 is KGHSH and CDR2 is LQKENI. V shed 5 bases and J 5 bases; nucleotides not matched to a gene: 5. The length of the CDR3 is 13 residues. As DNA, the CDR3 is TGTGCCAGCTCAGCGACGACAGGGTATGGCTACACCTTC. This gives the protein CASSATTGYGYTF.

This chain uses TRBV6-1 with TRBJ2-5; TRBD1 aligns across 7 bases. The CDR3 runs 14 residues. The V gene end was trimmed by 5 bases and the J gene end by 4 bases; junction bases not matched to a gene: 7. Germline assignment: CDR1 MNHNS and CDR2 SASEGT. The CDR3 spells CASSLQGSIETQYF. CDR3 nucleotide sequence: TGTGCCAGCAGTCTACAGGGGTCGATAGAGACCCAGTACTTC.

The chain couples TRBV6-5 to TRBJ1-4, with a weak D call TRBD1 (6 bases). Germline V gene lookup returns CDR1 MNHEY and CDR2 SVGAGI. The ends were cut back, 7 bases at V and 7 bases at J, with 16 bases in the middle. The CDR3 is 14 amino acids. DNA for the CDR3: TGTGCCAGCAAGAAAGGGGGTCTGGGTGAAAAACTGTTTTTT. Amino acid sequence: CASKKGGLGEKLFF.

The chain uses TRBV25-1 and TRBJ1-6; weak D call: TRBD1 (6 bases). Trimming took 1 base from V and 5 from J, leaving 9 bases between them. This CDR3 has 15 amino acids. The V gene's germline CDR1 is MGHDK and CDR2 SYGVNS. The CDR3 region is CASSEFAGDNSPLHF. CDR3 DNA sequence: TGTGCCAGCAGTGAATTTGCAGGGGATAATTCACCCCTCCACTTT.

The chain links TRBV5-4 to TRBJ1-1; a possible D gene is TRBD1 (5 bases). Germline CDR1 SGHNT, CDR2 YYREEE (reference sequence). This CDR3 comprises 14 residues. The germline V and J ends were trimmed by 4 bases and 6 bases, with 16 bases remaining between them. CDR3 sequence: CASSLFGGFAEAFF. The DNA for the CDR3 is TGTGCCAGCAGCCTATTCGGGGGGTTTGCTGAAGCTTTCTTT. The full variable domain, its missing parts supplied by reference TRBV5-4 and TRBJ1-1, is ETGVTQSPTHLIKTRGQQVTLRCSSQSGHNTVSWYQQALGQGPQFIFQYYREEENGRGNFPPRFSGLQFPNYSSELNVNALELDDSALYLCASSLFGGFAEAFFGQGTRLTVV.

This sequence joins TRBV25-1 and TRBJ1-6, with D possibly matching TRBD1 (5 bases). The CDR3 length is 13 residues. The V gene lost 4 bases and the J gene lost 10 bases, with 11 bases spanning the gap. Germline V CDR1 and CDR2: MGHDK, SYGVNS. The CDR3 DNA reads TGTGCCAGCAGTGTGCAGGGCCAATCACCCCTCCACTTT. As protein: CASSVQGQSPLHF.

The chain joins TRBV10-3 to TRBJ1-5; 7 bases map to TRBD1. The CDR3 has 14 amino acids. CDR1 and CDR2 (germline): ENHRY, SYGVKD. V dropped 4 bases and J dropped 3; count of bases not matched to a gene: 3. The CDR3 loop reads CAISGDRDNQPQHF. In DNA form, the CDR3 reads TGTGCCATCAGTGGTGACAGGGACAATCAGCCCCAGCATTTT.

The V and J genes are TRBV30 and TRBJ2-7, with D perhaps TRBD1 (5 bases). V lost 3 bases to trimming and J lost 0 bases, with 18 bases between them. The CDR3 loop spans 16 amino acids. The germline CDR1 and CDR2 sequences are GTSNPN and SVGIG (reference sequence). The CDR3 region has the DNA TGTGCCTGGAGCGGCCTTGGCGGAGACAGCTCCTACGAGCAGTACTTC. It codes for CAWSGLGGDSSYEQYF.

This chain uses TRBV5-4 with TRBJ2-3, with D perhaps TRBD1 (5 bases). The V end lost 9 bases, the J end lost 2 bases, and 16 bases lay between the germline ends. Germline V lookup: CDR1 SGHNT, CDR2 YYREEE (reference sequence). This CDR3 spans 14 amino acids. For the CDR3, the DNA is TGTGCCACCCAGGGCACGACCCTCACAGATACGCAGTATTTT. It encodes CATQGTTLTDTQYF.

In nucleotides, the CDR3 is TGTGCCAGCAGCTTGGGCCGGGACGGATGGGCCTACGAGCAGTACTTC. Translating gives CASSLGRDGWAYEQYF. The V call is TRBV5-4, the J call TRBJ2-7, with D perhaps TRBD1 or TRBD2 (5 bases each). Per the germline V gene, CDR1 is SGHNT and CDR2 is YYREEE (reference sequence). The CDR3 length is 16 residues. Trimming cost V 0 bases and J 2 bases, with 15 bases left between them.

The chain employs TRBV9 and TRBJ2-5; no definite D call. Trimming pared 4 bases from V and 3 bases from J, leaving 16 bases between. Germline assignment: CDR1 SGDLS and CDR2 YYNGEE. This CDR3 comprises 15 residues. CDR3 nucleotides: TGTGCCAGCAGCCCCGGAGATAGGCGCGAAGAGACCCAGTACTTC. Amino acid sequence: CASSPGDRREETQYF.